This TCR beta chain was identified in a study of blood T cell repertoires in COVID-19. Study in general: Samples came from the United States, Italy and Spain, spanning acute and convalescent COVID-19. Sources were T cells, B-cell-depleted T cells, or PBMCs; the material itself was cDNA or gDNA.

V lost 5 bases and J 2 bases, leaving 6 bases between the germline ends. Germline CDR1 GTSNPN, CDR2 SVGIG (reference sequence). The CDR3 spans 11 residues. Sequenced by immunoSEQ multiplex PCR; TCRdb stores in-frame clones only, minus some. The sample shows about 160,000 clones, about 80% of them seen only once. This clone was seen once. The V gene is TRBV30, the J gene TRBJ1-1; weak D call: TRBD1 (5 bases). Sequencing input: peripheral blood. This receptor was taken from a man aged 55 to 69 with acute or convalescent COVID-19. The CDR3 DNA follows: TGTGCCTGGGGGGCCAACACTGAAGCTTTCTTT. Translated, it gives CAWGANTEAFF.